A selection of T cell receptor beta chains follows, all from one sample in a study of blood T cell repertoires in COVID-19. Assay: immunoSEQ multiplex PCR; the TCRdb copy retains only in-frame clones and omits some. The sample includes approximately 240,000 clones, 86% of them seen just once. Specimen: PBMCs or T cells enriched from blood (not recorded which). All receptors derive from a woman aged 50 to 60 in a cohort exposed to, infected with or recovered from COVID-19 (not recorded which). Both conserved end residues are part of each CDR3. The D gene is left open where the match is weak. Rows give clone size only sometimes, using once, few, many, or a class for an expanded clone.

CDR3nt: TGTGCCAGCAGCTTGGCGGCACAGGCCTACGAGCAGTACTTC
CDR3aa: CASSLAAQAYEQYF
v_gene: TRBV11-2
j_gene: TRBJ2-7
d_gene: -
abundance: -

CDR3nt: TGTGCCAGCAGTTTACGGGGGACAGGGAGAGGGAGGAATACGCAGTATTTT
CDR3aa: CASSLRGTGRGRNTQYF
v_gene: TRBV27
j_gene: TRBJ2-3
d_gene: TRBD1
abundance: -

CDR3nt: TGTGCCATCAGTGGGGGACAGATAATCAAAGGGGCTGGCTACACCTTC
CDR3aa: CAISGGQIIKGAGYTF
v_gene: TRBV10-3
j_gene: TRBJ1-2
d_gene: TRBD1
abundance: -

CDR3nt: TGTGCCAGCAGCTCAAGACAGGGGGTACTTTCTGGAAACACCATATATTTT
CDR3aa: CASSSRQGVLSGNTIYF
v_gene: TRBV7-2
j_gene: TRBJ1-3
d_gene: TRBD1
abundance: -

CDR3nt: TGCGCCAGCAGCTTGGAGGGGCGGCGTGAAGAGACCCAGTACTTC
CDR3aa: CASSLEGRREETQYF
v_gene: TRBV5-1
j_gene: TRBJ2-5
d_gene: -
abundance: -

CDR3nt: TGCGCCAGCAGCCAAGATCGATTCAGGGCAGCAGAGACCCAGTACTTC
CDR3aa: CASSQDRFRAAETQYF
v_gene: TRBV4-3
j_gene: TRBJ2-5
d_gene: -
abundance: -

CDR3nt: TGCGCCAGCAGCTTGGGGACAGGGGGCTACGAGCAGTACTTC
CDR3aa: CASSLGTGGYEQYF
v_gene: TRBV5-1
j_gene: TRBJ2-7
d_gene: TRBD1
abundance: -

CDR3nt: TGTGCCAGCAGCGTCCCGACAGGGGCAGGGGAGCTGTTTTTT
CDR3aa: CASSVPTGAGELFF
v_gene: TRBV5-4
j_gene: TRBJ2-2
d_gene: TRBD1
abundance: -

CDR3nt: TGTGCCAGCAGCGTAGGACAGGGTAATGAAAAACTGTTTTTT
CDR3aa: CASSVGQGNEKLFF
v_gene: TRBV9
j_gene: TRBJ1-4
d_gene: TRBD1
abundance: -

CDR3nt: TGTGCTAGCAGCTTTGTCCGGACTAGTCGTGAGACCCAGTACTTC
CDR3aa: CASSFVRTSRETQYF
v_gene: TRBV7-7
j_gene: TRBJ2-5
d_gene: TRBD2
abundance: -

CDR3nt: TGTGCCAGCAGCGATTCCGGGGGGTACAATGAGCAGTTCTTC
CDR3aa: CASSDSGGYNEQFF
v_gene: TRBV9
j_gene: TRBJ2-1
d_gene: TRBD2
abundance: once

CDR3nt: TGTGCCAGCAGTCTTGGGACACCGAACTATGGCTACACCTTC
CDR3aa: CASSLGTPNYGYTF
v_gene: TRBV28
j_gene: TRBJ1-2
d_gene: -
abundance: -

CDR3nt: TGTGCCAGCTCACCGCAATTGAAGGGGTTGAGCAATCAGCCCCAGCATTTT
CDR3aa: CASSPQLKGLSNQPQHF
v_gene: TRBV18
j_gene: TRBJ1-5
d_gene: -
abundance: -

CDR3nt: TGTGCCAGCAGTTCGACAAGGAACACCGGGGAGCTGTTTTTT
CDR3aa: CASSSTRNTGELFF
v_gene: TRBV6-2/TRBV6-3
j_gene: TRBJ2-2
d_gene: -
abundance: -

CDR3nt: TGCGCCAGCAGCCAAAGCCGCGGGGAAAGCACAGATACGCAGTATTTT
CDR3aa: CASSQSRGESTDTQYF
v_gene: TRBV4-3
j_gene: TRBJ2-3
d_gene: -
abundance: -

CDR3nt: TGCGCCAGCAGCCCTACAGGGGGGTCCGGGGAGCTGTTTTTT
CDR3aa: CASSPTGGSGELFF
v_gene: TRBV4-3
j_gene: TRBJ2-2
d_gene: TRBD1
abundance: -

CDR3nt: TGTGCCAGCAGCCCCGACAGGGTCAATCAGCCCCAGCATTTT
CDR3aa: CASSPDRVNQPQHF
v_gene: TRBV27
j_gene: TRBJ1-5
d_gene: TRBD1
abundance: -

CDR3nt: TGTGCCAGCAGCTTCCTGGCCAATGAGCAGTTCTTC
CDR3aa: CASSFLANEQFF
v_gene: TRBV7-9
j_gene: TRBJ2-1
d_gene: -
abundance: few

CDR3nt: TGTGCCAGCAGCCGAGCGGCGGTTGGAGCCCCCAATGAAAAACTGTTTTTT
CDR3aa: CASSRAAVGAPNEKLFF
v_gene: TRBV28
j_gene: TRBJ1-4
d_gene: -
abundance: -

CDR3nt: TGTGCAAGTCGCTTAGCAAGGGACAGGGGGGAGACCCAGTACTTC
CDR3aa: CASRLARDRGETQYF
v_gene: TRBV12-2
j_gene: TRBJ2-5
d_gene: -
abundance: -

CDR3nt: TGTGCCAGCAGCCAAGCACGCGAATCACCCCTCCACTTT
CDR3aa: CASSQARESPLHF
v_gene: TRBV3-1/TRBV3-2
j_gene: TRBJ1-6
d_gene: -
abundance: -

CDR3nt: TGTGCCAGCAGCCCACAGGGGGCGCGTACTGAAGCTTTCTTT
CDR3aa: CASSPQGARTEAFF
v_gene: TRBV6-6
j_gene: TRBJ1-1
d_gene: TRBD1
abundance: -

CDR3nt: TGTGCCAGCAGTTACTCGAGACAGGGGAGTCACGGCTACACCTTC
CDR3aa: CASSYSRQGSHGYTF
v_gene: TRBV6-5
j_gene: TRBJ1-2
d_gene: TRBD1
abundance: few

CDR3nt: TGTGCCATCAGTGAGTCGCTGGGGGCGGTCAACTATGGCTACACCTTC
CDR3aa: CAISESLGAVNYGYTF
v_gene: TRBV10-3
j_gene: TRBJ1-2
d_gene: -
abundance: -

CDR3nt: TGTGCCAGCTCACCTGGGAGTCGCAACTATGGCTACACCTTC
CDR3aa: CASSPGSRNYGYTF
v_gene: TRBV18
j_gene: TRBJ1-2
d_gene: -
abundance: -

CDR3nt: TGCGCCAGCAGCCTTGAGTTAAATGAAAAACTGTTTTTT
CDR3aa: CASSLELNEKLFF
v_gene: TRBV5-1
j_gene: TRBJ1-4
d_gene: -
abundance: -

CDR3nt: TGTGCCAGCAGCCAGGCGACTAGAGGTGAGCAGTTCTTC
CDR3aa: CASSQATRGEQFF
v_gene: TRBV3-1/TRBV3-2
j_gene: TRBJ2-1
d_gene: -
abundance: -

CDR3nt: TGTGCCAGCACCCTCAGTCAGGGGCAGACTGAAGCTTTCTTT
CDR3aa: CASTLSQGQTEAFF
v_gene: TRBV2
j_gene: TRBJ1-1
d_gene: -
abundance: -

CDR3nt: TGTGCCTTACGAGACAGGGGACCGAACACTGAAGCTTTCTTT
CDR3aa: CALRDRGPNTEAFF
v_gene: TRBV30
j_gene: TRBJ1-1
d_gene: TRBD1
abundance: few

CDR3nt: TGTGCCAGCTCACCAGGGACTCAGGGTGGTTATGGCTACACCTTC
CDR3aa: CASSPGTQGGYGYTF
v_gene: TRBV18
j_gene: TRBJ1-2
d_gene: -
abundance: -

CDR3nt: TGTGCCAGCAGCTTACAGATAGCCAAAAACATTCAGTACTTC
CDR3aa: CASSLQIAKNIQYF
v_gene: TRBV7-2
j_gene: TRBJ2-4
d_gene: -
abundance: -

CDR3nt: TGTGCCAGCAGTGCCGGGACAGGGTCCACAGATACGCAGTATTTT
CDR3aa: CASSAGTGSTDTQYF
v_gene: TRBV2
j_gene: TRBJ2-3
d_gene: TRBD1
abundance: few

CDR3nt: TGTGCCTGGAGTGTTGGACAGGGGCTCAGGCAGCCCCAGCATTTT
CDR3aa: CAWSVGQGLRQPQHF
v_gene: TRBV30
j_gene: TRBJ1-5
d_gene: TRBD1
abundance: -

CDR3nt: TGTGCCAGCACGGAGGGAGGTAAAGAGACCCAGTACTTC
CDR3aa: CASTEGGKETQYF
v_gene: TRBV6-5
j_gene: TRBJ2-5
d_gene: -
abundance: -

CDR3nt: TGCGCCAGCAAGAATATAAGGGGACAGGCATCCAATCAGCCCCAGCATTTT
CDR3aa: CASKNIRGQASNQPQHF
v_gene: TRBV10-1
j_gene: TRBJ1-5
d_gene: TRBD1
abundance: few

CDR3nt: TGTGCCAGCAGCCAAGTACTCCGCTCTGGAAACACCATATATTTT
CDR3aa: CASSQVLRSGNTIYF
v_gene: TRBV3-1/TRBV3-2
j_gene: TRBJ1-3
d_gene: -
abundance: once

CDR3nt: TGTGCCAGCAGCTTAGTGGCCCTGGGGCGGGGGGGCTACGAGCAGTACTTC
CDR3aa: CASSLVALGRGGYEQYF
v_gene: TRBV7-2
j_gene: TRBJ2-7
d_gene: TRBD2
abundance: -

CDR3nt: TGCGCCAGCAGCTTTCAGGGGACAGATACGCAGTATTTT
CDR3aa: CASSFQGTDTQYF
v_gene: TRBV5-1
j_gene: TRBJ2-3
d_gene: -
abundance: -

CDR3nt: TGTGCCAGCAGCCCCGGACAGGGCTATGGCTACACCTTC
CDR3aa: CASSPGQGYGYTF
v_gene: TRBV7-3
j_gene: TRBJ1-2
d_gene: TRBD1
abundance: -

CDR3nt: TGCGCCAGCAGCTCAAGACAGGGGATGAACACTGAAGCTTTCTTT
CDR3aa: CASSSRQGMNTEAFF
v_gene: TRBV5-1
j_gene: TRBJ1-1
d_gene: TRBD1
abundance: -

CDR3nt: TGCGCCAGCAGCTTCGGGGGGGAGAACACTGAAGCTTTCTTT
CDR3aa: CASSFGGENTEAFF
v_gene: TRBV5-1
j_gene: TRBJ1-1
d_gene: -
abundance: -

CDR3nt: TGTGCCAGCAGGAAATCTCAGGAGAACACTGAAGCTTTCTTT
CDR3aa: CASRKSQENTEAFF
v_gene: TRBV27
j_gene: TRBJ1-1
d_gene: -
abundance: -

CDR3nt: TGTGCCAGCAGACTCGGCGGGGGCGCAACTAATGAAAAACTGTTTTTT
CDR3aa: CASRLGGGATNEKLFF
v_gene: TRBV3-1/TRBV3-2
j_gene: TRBJ1-4
d_gene: -
abundance: -

CDR3nt: TGTGCCTGGACTGGAGCGGGGAAAGATACGCAGTATTTT
CDR3aa: CAWTGAGKDTQYF
v_gene: TRBV30
j_gene: TRBJ2-3
d_gene: TRBD2
abundance: -

CDR3nt: TGTGCCAGCAGCTTAGGACAGAAGAACACTGAAGCTTTCTTT
CDR3aa: CASSLGQKNTEAFF
v_gene: TRBV11-3
j_gene: TRBJ1-1
d_gene: -
abundance: -

CDR3nt: TGTGCCAGCAGTTCCCCCGGGAGCTCTGGAAACACCATATATTTT
CDR3aa: CASSSPGSSGNTIYF
v_gene: TRBV28
j_gene: TRBJ1-3
d_gene: -
abundance: -

CDR3nt: TGCGCCAGCAGGGTAGACAGGGTGGGCACTGAAGCTTTCTTT
CDR3aa: CASRVDRVGTEAFF
v_gene: TRBV5-1
j_gene: TRBJ1-1
d_gene: TRBD1
abundance: once

CDR3nt: TGTGCCACCAGTGATTTGCTCGGGGGACAGACCGGATATCCCCTGGGGGCTTTCTTT
CDR3aa: CATSDLLGGQTGYPLGAFF
v_gene: TRBV24-1
j_gene: TRBJ1-1
d_gene: TRBD1
abundance: -

CDR3nt: TGTGCCAGTACCCGACAGGGGGCCTACACTGAAGCTTTCTTT
CDR3aa: CASTRQGAYTEAFF
v_gene: TRBV19
j_gene: TRBJ1-1
d_gene: TRBD1
abundance: once

CDR3nt: TGTGCCAGCAGCCAACCGCGGGGGACGACCGGGGAGCTGTTTTTT
CDR3aa: CASSQPRGTTGELFF
v_gene: TRBV3-1/TRBV3-2
j_gene: TRBJ2-2
d_gene: TRBD2
abundance: -

CDR3nt: TGCGCCAGCAGCCAAGGTCAGGGTTTGAGAAATTCACCCCTCCACTTT
CDR3aa: CASSQGQGLRNSPLHF
v_gene: TRBV4-3
j_gene: TRBJ1-6
d_gene: -
abundance: -

CDR3nt: TGTGCCAGCAGCTTCGCAGATACGCAGTATTTT
CDR3aa: CASSFADTQYF
v_gene: TRBV7-9
j_gene: TRBJ2-3
d_gene: -
abundance: -

CDR3nt: TGTGCCAGTAGTATAGATTCGAGCACCTCTGGAAACACCATATATTTT
CDR3aa: CASSIDSSTSGNTIYF
v_gene: TRBV19
j_gene: TRBJ1-3
d_gene: -
abundance: -

CDR3nt: TGTGCCAGCAGCTTAAGGTGGGGGGGTGAGCAGTACTTC
CDR3aa: CASSLRWGGEQYF
v_gene: TRBV11-3
j_gene: TRBJ2-7
d_gene: TRBD2
abundance: -